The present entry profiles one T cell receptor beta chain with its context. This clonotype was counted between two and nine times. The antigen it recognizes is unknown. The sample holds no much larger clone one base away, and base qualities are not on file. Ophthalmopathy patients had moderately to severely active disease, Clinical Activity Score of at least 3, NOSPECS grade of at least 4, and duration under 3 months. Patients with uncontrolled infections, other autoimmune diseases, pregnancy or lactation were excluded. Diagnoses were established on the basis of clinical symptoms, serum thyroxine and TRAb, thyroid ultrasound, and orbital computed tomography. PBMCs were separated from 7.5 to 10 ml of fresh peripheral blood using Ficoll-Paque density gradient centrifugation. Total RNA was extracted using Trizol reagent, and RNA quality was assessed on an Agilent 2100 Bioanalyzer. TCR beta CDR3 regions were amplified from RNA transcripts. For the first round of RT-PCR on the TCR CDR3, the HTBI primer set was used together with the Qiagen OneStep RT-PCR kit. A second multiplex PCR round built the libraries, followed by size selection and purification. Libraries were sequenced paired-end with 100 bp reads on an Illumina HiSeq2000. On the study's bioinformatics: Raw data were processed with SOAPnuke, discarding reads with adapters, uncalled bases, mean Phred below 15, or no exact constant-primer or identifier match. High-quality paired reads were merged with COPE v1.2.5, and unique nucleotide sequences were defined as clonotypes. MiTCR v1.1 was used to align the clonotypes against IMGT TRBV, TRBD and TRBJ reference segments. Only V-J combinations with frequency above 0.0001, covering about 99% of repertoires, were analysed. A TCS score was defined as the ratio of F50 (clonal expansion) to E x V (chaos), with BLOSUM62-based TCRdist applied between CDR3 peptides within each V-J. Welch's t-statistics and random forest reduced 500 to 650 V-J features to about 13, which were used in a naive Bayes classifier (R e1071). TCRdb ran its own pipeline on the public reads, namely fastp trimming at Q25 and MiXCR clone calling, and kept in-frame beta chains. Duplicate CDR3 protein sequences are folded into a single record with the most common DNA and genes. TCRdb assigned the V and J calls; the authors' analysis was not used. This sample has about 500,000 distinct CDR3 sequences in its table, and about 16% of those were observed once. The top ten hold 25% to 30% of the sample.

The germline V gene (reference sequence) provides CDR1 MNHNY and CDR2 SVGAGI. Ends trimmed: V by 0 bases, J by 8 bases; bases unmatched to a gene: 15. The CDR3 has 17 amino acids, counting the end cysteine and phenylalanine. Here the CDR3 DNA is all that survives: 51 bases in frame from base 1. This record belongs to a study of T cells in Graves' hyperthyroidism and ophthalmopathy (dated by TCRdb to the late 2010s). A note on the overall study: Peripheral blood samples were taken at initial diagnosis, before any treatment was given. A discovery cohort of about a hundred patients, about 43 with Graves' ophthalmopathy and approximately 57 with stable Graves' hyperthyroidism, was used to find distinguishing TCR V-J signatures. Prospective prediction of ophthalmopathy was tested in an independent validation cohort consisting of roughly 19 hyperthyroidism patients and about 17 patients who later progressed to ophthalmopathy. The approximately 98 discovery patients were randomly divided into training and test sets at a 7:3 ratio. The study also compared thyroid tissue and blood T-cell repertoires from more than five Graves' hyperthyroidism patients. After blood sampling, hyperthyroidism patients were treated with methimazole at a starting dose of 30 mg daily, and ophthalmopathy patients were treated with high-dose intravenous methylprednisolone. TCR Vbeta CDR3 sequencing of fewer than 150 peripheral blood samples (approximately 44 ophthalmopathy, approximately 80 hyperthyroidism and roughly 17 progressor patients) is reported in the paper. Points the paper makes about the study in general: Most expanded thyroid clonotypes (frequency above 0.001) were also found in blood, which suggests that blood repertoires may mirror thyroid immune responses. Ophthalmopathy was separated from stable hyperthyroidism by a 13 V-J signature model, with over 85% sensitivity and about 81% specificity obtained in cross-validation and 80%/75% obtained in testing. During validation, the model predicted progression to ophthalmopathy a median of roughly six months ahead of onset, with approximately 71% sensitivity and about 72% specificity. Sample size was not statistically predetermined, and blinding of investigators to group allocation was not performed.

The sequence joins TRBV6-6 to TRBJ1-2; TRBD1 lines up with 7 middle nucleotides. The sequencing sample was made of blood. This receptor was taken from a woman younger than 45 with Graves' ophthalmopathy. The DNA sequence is TGTGCCAGCAGTTACTCGAGAAGCGGTTTACAGGGGAGAGGCTACACCTTC. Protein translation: CASSYSRSGLQGRGYTF.